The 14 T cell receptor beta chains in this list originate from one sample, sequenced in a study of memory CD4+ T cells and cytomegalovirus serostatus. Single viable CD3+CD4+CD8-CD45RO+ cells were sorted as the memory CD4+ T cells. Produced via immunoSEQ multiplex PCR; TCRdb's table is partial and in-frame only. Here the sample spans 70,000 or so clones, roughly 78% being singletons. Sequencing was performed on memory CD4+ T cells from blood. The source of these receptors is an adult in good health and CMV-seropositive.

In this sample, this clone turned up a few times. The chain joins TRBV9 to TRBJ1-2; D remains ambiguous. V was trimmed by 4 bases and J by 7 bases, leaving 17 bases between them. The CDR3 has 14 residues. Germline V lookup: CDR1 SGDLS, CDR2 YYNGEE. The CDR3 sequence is CASSTRREALGYTF. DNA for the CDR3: TGTGCCAGCAGCACGCGGAGGGAAGCTCTTGGCTACACCTTC.

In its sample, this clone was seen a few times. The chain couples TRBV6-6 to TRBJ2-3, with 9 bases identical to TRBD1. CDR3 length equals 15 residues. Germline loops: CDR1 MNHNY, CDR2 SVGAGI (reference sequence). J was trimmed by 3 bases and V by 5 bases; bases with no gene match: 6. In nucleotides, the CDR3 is TGTGCCAGCAGTGAGGACAGGGGCGAGACAGATACGCAGTATTTT. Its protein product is CASSEDRGETDTQYF.

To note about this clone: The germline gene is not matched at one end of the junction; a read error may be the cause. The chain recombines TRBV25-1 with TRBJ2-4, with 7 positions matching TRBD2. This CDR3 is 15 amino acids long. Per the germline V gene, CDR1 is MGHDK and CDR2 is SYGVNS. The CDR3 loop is CASSSARLAENIQYF. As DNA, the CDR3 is TGTGCCAGCTCCTCCGCCCGACTAGCCGAAAACATTCAGTACTTC.

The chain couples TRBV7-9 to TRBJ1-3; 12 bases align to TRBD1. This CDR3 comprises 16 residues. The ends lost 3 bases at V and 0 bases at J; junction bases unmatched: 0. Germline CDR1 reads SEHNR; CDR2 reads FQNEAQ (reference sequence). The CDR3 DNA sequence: TGTGCCAGCAGCTTGGGACAGGGGGCCTCTGGAAACACCATATATTTT. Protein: CASSLGQGASGNTIYF.

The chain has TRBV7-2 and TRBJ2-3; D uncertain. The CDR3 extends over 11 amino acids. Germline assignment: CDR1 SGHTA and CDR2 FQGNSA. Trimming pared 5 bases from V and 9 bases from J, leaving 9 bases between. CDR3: CASSQAWTQYF. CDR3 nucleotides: TGTGCCAGCAGCCAAGCGTGGACGCAGTATTTT.

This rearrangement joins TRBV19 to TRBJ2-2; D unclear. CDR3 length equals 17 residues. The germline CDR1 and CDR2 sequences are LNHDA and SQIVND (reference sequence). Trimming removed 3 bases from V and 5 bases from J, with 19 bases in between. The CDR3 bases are TGTGCCAGTAGTATGGGGTGGCAGGTAGTGATTACCGGGGAGCTGTTTTTT. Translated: CASSMGWQVVITGELFF.

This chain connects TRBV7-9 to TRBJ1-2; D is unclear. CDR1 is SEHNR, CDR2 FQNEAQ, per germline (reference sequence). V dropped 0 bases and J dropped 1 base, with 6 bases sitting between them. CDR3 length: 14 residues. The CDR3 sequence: CASSLAEGNYGYTF. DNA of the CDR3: TGTGCCAGCAGCTTAGCGGAGGGTAACTATGGCTACACCTTC.

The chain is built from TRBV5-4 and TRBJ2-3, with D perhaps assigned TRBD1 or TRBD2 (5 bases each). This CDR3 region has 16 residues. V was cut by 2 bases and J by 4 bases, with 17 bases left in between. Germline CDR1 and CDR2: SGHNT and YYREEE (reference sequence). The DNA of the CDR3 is TGTGCCAGCAGCTTTCGGATTGGGGGATTAGCAGATACGCAGTATTTT. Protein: CASSFRIGGLADTQYF.

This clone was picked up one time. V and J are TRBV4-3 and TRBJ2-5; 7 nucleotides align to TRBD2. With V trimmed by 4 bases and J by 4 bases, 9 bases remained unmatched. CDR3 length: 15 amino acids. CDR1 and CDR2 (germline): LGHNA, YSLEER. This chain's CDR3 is CASSLNGGGGETQYF. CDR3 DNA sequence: TGCGCCAGCAGCCTGAACGGCGGGGGAGGAGAGACCCAGTACTTC.

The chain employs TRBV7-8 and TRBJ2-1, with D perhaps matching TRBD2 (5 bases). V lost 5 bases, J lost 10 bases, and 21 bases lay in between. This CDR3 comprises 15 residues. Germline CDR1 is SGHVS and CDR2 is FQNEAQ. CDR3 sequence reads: CASSPMTQEEGEQFF. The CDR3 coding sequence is TGTGCCAGCAGCCCGATGACTCAGGAGGAAGGGGAGCAGTTCTTC.

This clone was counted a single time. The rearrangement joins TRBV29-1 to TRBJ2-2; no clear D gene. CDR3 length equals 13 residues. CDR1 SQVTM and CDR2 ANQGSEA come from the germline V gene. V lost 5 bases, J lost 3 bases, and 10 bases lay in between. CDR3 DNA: TGCAGCGTTACTTCGGTTTACACCGGGGAGCTGTTTTTT. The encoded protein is CSVTSVYTGELFF.

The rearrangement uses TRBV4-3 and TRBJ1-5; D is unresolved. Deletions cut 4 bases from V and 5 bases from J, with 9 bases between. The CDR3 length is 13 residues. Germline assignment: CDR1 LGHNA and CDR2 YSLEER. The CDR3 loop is CASSLSGDQPQHF. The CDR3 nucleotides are TGCGCCAGCAGCCTTTCGGGAGATCAGCCCCAGCATTTT.

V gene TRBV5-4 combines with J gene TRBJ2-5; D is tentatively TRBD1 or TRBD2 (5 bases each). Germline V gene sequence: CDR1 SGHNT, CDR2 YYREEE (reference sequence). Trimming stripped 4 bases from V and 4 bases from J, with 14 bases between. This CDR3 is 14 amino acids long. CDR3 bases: TGTGCCAGCAGCAGACTTTCTGGGGGAGAGACCCAGTACTTC. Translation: CASSRLSGGETQYF.

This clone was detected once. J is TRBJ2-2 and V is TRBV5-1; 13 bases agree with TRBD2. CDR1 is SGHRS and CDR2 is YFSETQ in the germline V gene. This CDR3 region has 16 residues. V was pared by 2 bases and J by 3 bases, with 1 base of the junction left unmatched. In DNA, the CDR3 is TGCGCCAGCAGCTTTACTAGCGGGAGGGACACCGGGGAGCTGTTTTTT. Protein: CASSFTSGRDTGELFF.